The entry below gives a single T cell receptor beta chain sequence along with its context. What it binds is unknown. Regarding time point: newly diagnosed, previously untreated cHL patient sample. It was PBMCs in newly diagnosed, untreated classical Hodgkin lymphoma that served as comparison. The CDR3 contains 13 residues. Trimming removed 0 bases from V and 4 bases from J, with 6 bases in between. Looked up from germline, CDR1 is SGHDN and CDR2 is FVKESK. This table comes from immunoSEQ multiplex PCR, and its TCRdb copy is limited to in-frame clones, with some not included. This repertoire shows around 27,000 clones, roughly nine tenths found once; its top ten account for about 3.8%. These data belong to a study of PD-1 blockade in classical Hodgkin lymphoma. General study findings and limits: Although disease activity or prior therapy may be involved, causes of the repertoire differences remain undefined. Newly diagnosed patients were reported to start with lower TCR diversity than healthy donors.

The sample consisted of peripheral blood mononuclear cells (PBMCs). The receptor's source is a human donor with classical Hodgkin lymphoma. The rearrangement links TRBV14 to TRBJ1-2; unclear D gene. CDR3 sequence: CASSQDLIYGYTF. CDR3 in DNA: TGTGCCAGCAGCCAAGATCTTATCTATGGCTACACCTTC.